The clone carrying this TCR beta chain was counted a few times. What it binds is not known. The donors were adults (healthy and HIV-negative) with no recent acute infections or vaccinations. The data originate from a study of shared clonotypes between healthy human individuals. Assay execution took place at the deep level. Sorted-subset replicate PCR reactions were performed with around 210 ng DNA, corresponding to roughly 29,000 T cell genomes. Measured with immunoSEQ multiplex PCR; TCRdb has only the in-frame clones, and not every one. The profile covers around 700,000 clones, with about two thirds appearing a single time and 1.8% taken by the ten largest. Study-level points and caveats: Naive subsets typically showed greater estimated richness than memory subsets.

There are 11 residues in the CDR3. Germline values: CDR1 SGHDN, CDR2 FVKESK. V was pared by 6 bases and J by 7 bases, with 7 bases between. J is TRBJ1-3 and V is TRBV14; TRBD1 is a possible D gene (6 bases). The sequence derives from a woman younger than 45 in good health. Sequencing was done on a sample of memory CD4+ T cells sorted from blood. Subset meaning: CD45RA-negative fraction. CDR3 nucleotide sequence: TGTGCCAGCAGTACAGGGAACACCATATATTTT. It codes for CASSTGNTIYF.